This TCR beta chain was obtained from a study of cytotoxic CD8 clonotypes in ibrutinib-treated CLL. The wider study: Patients: some eleven relapsed/refractory, roughly 15 treatment-naive, some 18 IGHV unmutated.

TCRdb keeps only in-frame clones here, not all; method: immunoSEQ multiplex PCR. The sample holds approximately 90,000 clones, around 77% seen once. Trimming cost V 3 bases and J 7 bases, with 21 bases left between them. Per the germline V gene, CDR1 is MNHEY and CDR2 is SMNVEV (reference sequence). The CDR3 covers 17 residues. Regarding this clone: What it binds is unknown.

Study conclusions and caveats: The clonality went up when patients responded to ibrutinib and dropped back toward baseline at progression.

This TCR came from a human donor with chronic lymphocytic leukemia. The sequences come from PBMCs, collected after 24 months of ibrutinib treatment. The chain has TRBV27 and TRBJ1-4; D is perhaps TRBD1 (5 bases). The CDR3 loop is CASSFRGSPRFGEKLFF. CDR3 bases: TGTGCCAGCAGTTTTCGGGGGTCTCCGCGTTTCGGTGAAAAACTGTTTTTT.